The 10 T cell receptor beta chains reported below all come from one sample, sequenced in a study of blood T cell repertoires in COVID-19. TCRdb's table, derived via immunoSEQ multiplex PCR, lists solely in-frame clones and lacks some. The sample lists about 170,000 clones; about 80% were seen once. The sample comprised peripheral blood. These receptors all stem from a human donor with acute or convalescent COVID-19. The donor label of this sample is uncertain.

The DNA for the CDR3 is TGTGCCAGCAGTTACTTGGGGACAGGTTCCTACGAGCAGTACTTC. This sequence encodes CASSYLGTGSYEQYF. The V and J genes are TRBV6-5 and TRBJ2-7; 8 nucleotides match TRBD1. CDR1 is MNHEY and CDR2 is SVGAGI in the germline V gene. The CDR3 extends over 15 amino acids. The ends lost 1 base at V and 1 base at J; junction bases unmatched: 3.

V is TRBV10-3 and J is TRBJ2-7, with TRBD2 as a possible D gene (6 bases). The CDR3 consists of 16 residues. Trimming removed 4 bases from V and 6 bases from J, with 22 bases in between. Germline CDR1 is ENHRY and CDR2 is SYGVKD. As DNA, the CDR3 is TGTGCCATCAGTGCGGTTACCGGGACTCAATGGGTCGAGCAGTACTTC. This translates into CAISAVTGTQWVEQYF.

A remark on this clone: One end of the junction does not line up with germline, which may come from a read error. DNA of the CDR3: TGTACCAGCAGCCAGACAGGTTTCGACGAGCAGTACTTC. Protein sequence: CTSSQTGFDEQYF. The chain is built from TRBV11-3 and TRBJ2-7; D perhaps matches TRBD1 (6 bases). This CDR3 region has 13 residues. Germline CDR1 and CDR2: SGHNT and YENEEA.

The chain links TRBV5-4 to TRBJ2-2, with 11 bases identical to TRBD2. This CDR3 is built from 18 residues. After removal of 1 base from V and 5 bases from J, the junction contained 10 bases not matched to a gene. Germline assignment: CDR1 SGHNT and CDR2 YYREEE (reference sequence). This CDR3 is CASSLPLAGGPGTGELFF. In DNA, the CDR3 is TGTGCCAGCAGCTTGCCATTAGCGGGAGGGCCGGGGACCGGGGAGCTGTTTTTT. The full variable domain, with the rest looked up from reference TRBV5-4 and TRBJ2-2, is ETGVTQSPTHLIKTRGQQVTLRCSSQSGHNTVSWYQQALGQGPQFIFQYYREEENGRGNFPPRFSGLQFPNYSSELNVNALELDDSALYLCASSLPLAGGPGTGELFFGEGSRLTVL.

The chain uses TRBV6-5 and TRBJ1-5; the D is unclear. Trimming removed 9 bases from V and 2 bases from J, with 17 bases in between. Germline V gives CDR1 MNHEY, CDR2 SVGAGI. This CDR3 comprises 15 residues. CDR3 amino acids: CASSTGREGNQPQHF. The CDR3, as DNA: TGTGCCAGTTCGACGGGGAGGGAAGGCAATCAGCCCCAGCATTTT.

V usage is TRBV2 and J usage is TRBJ2-2, with D possibly being TRBD1 (5 bases). V dropped 2 bases and J dropped 4 bases, with 8 bases sitting between them. CDR3 length equals 14 residues. Germline CDR1 SNHLY, CDR2 FYNNEI. The CDR3 loop is CASSELGATGELFF. CDR3 DNA sequence: TGTGCCAGCAGTGAATTAGGGGCCACCGGGGAGCTGTTTTTT.

The chain recombines TRBV5-6 with TRBJ2-5; 9 nucleotides match TRBD2. CDR3 length: 16 amino acids. The J segment lost 4 bases and the V segment lost 0 bases, leaving 7 bases of the junction unmatched. The germline gives CDR1 SGHDT, CDR2 YYEEEE. This CDR3 is CASSLEGLAGRETQYF. DNA of the CDR3: TGTGCCAGCAGCTTGGAAGGGCTAGCGGGGAGAGAGACCCAGTACTTC.

This clone came up once. V gene TRBV5-4 combines with J gene TRBJ1-3, with D unclear. V was pared by 0 bases and J by 0 bases, with 16 bases between. Germline CDR1 and CDR2: SGHNT and YYREEE (reference sequence). This CDR3 contains 18 residues. The CDR3 is CASSLVDNRSPSGNTIYF. The CDR3 DNA sequence: TGTGCCAGCAGCTTGGTCGATAACAGAAGTCCCTCTGGAAACACCATATATTTT.

This clone was detected only a few times. The chain is built from TRBV2 and TRBJ1-2, with D possibly matching TRBD1 (5 bases). V lost 3 bases to trimming and J lost 8 bases, with 16 bases between them. The CDR3 extends over 14 amino acids. Per the germline V gene, CDR1 is SNHLY and CDR2 is FYNNEI. The CDR3 here is CASSDTGDSGGYTF. CDR3 sequence (DNA): TGTGCCAGCAGTGATACGGGGGATTCAGGGGGCTACACCTTC.

The chain recombines TRBV6-5 with TRBJ1-3; no reliable D call. Between the trimmed V and J ends, which lost 4 bases and 3 bases, there was a span of 13 bases. The CDR3 covers 15 residues. The germline V gene encodes CDR1 MNHEY and CDR2 SVGAGI. The DNA of the CDR3 is TGTGCCAGCAGTTCAAGGACGGGAGGTGGAAACACCATATATTTT. Residues: CASSSRTGGGNTIYF.